This is a list of T cell receptor beta chains from one sample in a study of shared clonotypes between healthy human individuals. This table comes from immunoSEQ multiplex PCR, and its TCRdb copy is limited to in-frame clones, with some not included. Of about a million clones listed, under 80% are singletons. The specimen sequenced was memory CD4+ T cells sorted from blood. These receptors came from a man aged 18 to 35 in good health. The CDR3 runs from the conserved cysteine through the conserved F or W. Each record gives: clone size, V gene, J gene, CDR3 protein. The size of a clone is reported for some rows only, either as once, few or many, or as a class for expanded clones.

NA	TRBV5-1	TRBJ2-1	CASSLDNYNEQFF
NA	TRBV18	TRBJ2-7	CASSLQTGSYEQYF
NA	TRBV6-6	TRBJ1-1	CASSYSYEEAFF
few	TRBV19	TRBJ1-5	CASTEQDSNQPQHF
NA	TRBV6-1	TRBJ1-6	CASSVRPGQGDSPLHF
NA	TRBV5-4	TRBJ2-7	CASSLDSYSYEQYF
NA	TRBV7-3	TRBJ1-5	CASSPSGGSNQPQHF
many	TRBV5-1	TRBJ2-6	CASRQTSGANVLTF
once	TRBV28	TRBJ2-7	CASSLGGTPTYEQYF
once	TRBV5-1	TRBJ2-1	CASSPGTVSGGYNEQFF
once	TRBV7-8	TRBJ1-5	CASSLGRWGSNQPQHF
NA	TRBV11-2	TRBJ1-4	CASSLSTNEKLFF
few	TRBV13	TRBJ1-1	CASSLDLNTEAFF
NA	TRBV7-3	TRBJ1-6	CASSLTPGDNSPLHF